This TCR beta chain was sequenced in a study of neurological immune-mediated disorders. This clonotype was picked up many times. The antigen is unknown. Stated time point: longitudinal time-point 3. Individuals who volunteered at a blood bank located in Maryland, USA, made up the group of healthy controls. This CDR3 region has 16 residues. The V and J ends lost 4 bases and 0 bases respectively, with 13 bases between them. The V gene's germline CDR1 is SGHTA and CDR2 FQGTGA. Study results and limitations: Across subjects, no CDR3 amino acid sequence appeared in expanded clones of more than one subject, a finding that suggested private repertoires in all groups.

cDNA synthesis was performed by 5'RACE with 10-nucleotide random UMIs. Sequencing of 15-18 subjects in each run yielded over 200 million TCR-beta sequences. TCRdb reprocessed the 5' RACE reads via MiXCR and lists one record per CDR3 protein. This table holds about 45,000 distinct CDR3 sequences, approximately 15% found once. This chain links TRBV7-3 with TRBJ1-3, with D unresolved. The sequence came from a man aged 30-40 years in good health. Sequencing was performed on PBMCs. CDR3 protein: CASSYLPASSGNTIYF. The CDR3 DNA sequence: TGTGCCAGCAGCTATCTCCCGGCCAGCTCTGGAAACACCATATATTTT.